The rows below give T cell receptor beta chains drawn from one sample of a study of cytomegalovirus exposure and HLA in healthy donors. TCRdb's table, derived via immunoSEQ multiplex PCR, lists solely in-frame clones and lacks some. Among about 74,000 clones listed, approximately 95% were seen once. The sequenced sample was PBMCs. Source of these receptors: a man aged 18-30 years in good health and CMV-seropositive. CDR3s include the opening cysteine and the closing phenylalanine or tryptophan. The D gene is left open where the match is weak. Rows give clone size only sometimes, using once, few, many, or a class for an expanded clone.

j_call clone_size d_call v_call cdr3_nt cdr3_aa
TRBJ2-1 . . TRBV27 TGTGCCAGCAGTCCCGAACAGGGTCCGCTGATGTTCTTC CASSPEQGPLMFF
TRBJ2-7 . TRBD2 TRBV28 TGTGCCAGCAGTTTACCCCTAAGCGGGAGTATCCACGAGCAGTACTTC CASSLPLSGSIHEQYF
TRBJ1-5 . TRBD1 TRBV18 TGTGCCAGCTCACCTTCGGACAGGGCCAATCAGCCCCAGCATTTT CASSPSDRANQPQHF
TRBJ2-1 . TRBD2 TRBV4-1 TGCGCCAGCAGCCAAGCGGTCCCTCCGGGACTAGCGAAGTTGGGGGAGCAGTTCTTC CASSQAVPPGLAKLGEQFF
TRBJ2-3 . TRBD2 TRBV2 TGTGCCAGCAGTCCCGGGACTAGCGGGAGGGTAGATACGCAGTATTTT CASSPGTSGRVDTQYF
TRBJ1-1 . TRBD1 TRBV2 TGTGCCAGCAGTGGTCGAGGGGGCCCTGAAGCTTTCTTT CASSGRGGPEAFF
TRBJ2-1 few . TRBV6-4 TGTGCCAGCAGTGACGGACTAAAGAACTCCTACAATGAGCAGTTCTTC CASSDGLKNSYNEQFF
TRBJ2-6 . . TRBV7-9 TGTGCCAGCAGCTTAAACTCGCTTGCTGGGGCCAACGTCCTGACTTTC CASSLNSLAGANVLTF
TRBJ2-3 . . TRBV11-3 TGTGCCAGCAGCCTCAGTGCCACAGATACGCAGTATTTT CASSLSATDTQYF
TRBJ2-5 . . TRBV9 TGTGCCAGCAGCGTGGATAACAGGAAGCAGACCCAGTACTTC CASSVDNRKQTQYF
TRBJ2-5 . TRBD2 TRBV27 TGTGCCGCCCGGGGTAGCGGGAGAGAGACCCAGTACTTC CAARGSGRETQYF
TRBJ2-7 . TRBD2 TRBV7-2 TGTGCCAGCAGCAAGGGCCCTAGCGGGAGGGCCTACGAGCAGTACTTC CASSKGPSGRAYEQYF
TRBJ2-7 . TRBD1 TRBV19 TGTGCCAGTAGGGACAGGCGCTCCTACGAGCAGTACTTC CASRDRRSYEQYF
TRBJ1-1 . TRBD1 TRBV19 TGTGCCAGTAGGGGGACAGGGGTAGTAAGGTCGAACACTGAAGCTTTCTTT CASRGTGVVRSNTEAFF
TRBJ2-5 . . TRBV6-6 TGTGCCAGCACCTCCCTTGGGGGCACGAAGACCCAGTACTTC CASTSLGGTKTQYF
TRBJ1-4 . . TRBV9 TGTGCCAGCAGCCGACGGGGGGGCCCAAATGAAAAACTGTTTTTT CASSRRGGPNEKLFF
TRBJ2-5 . . TRBV6-1 TGTGCCAGCAGTGAAGACAGGCAAGAGACCCAGTACTTC CASSEDRQETQYF
TRBJ2-1 . . TRBV6-1 TGTGCCAGCAGCCTGGGAGATGAGCAGTTCTTC CASSLGDEQFF
TRBJ1-1 . TRBD1 TRBV10-3 TGTGCCGCGACCCGGGACAGGCAGACTGAAGCTTTCTTT CAATRDRQTEAFF
TRBJ1-1 . . TRBV20-1 TGCAGTCCAGGGAACACTGAAGCTTTCTTT CSPGNTEAFF
TRBJ2-3 . . TRBV13 TGTGCCAGCGAAGGGGGCACAGATACGCAGTATTTT CASEGGTDTQYF
TRBJ2-4 . TRBD1 TRBV7-9 TGTGCCAGCAGCAAAGGACAGGGGGCAGACATTCAGTACTTC CASSKGQGADIQYF
TRBJ2-2 . TRBD2 TRBV5-4 TGTGCCAGCAGTCCGGGACTAGCGGGGACCGGGGAGCTGTTTTTT CASSPGLAGTGELFF
TRBJ1-1 once TRBD1 TRBV11-3 TGTGCCAGCAGCGTTGGACAGGGACCCTTGAACACTGAAGCTTTCTTT CASSVGQGPLNTEAFF
TRBJ1-4 . . TRBV29-1 TGCAGCGTTGTAAGAGATGGTGAAAAACTGTTTTTT CSVVRDGEKLFF
TRBJ2-1 . . TRBV6-1 TGTGCCACCGGGAGCCTTTACAATGAGCAGTTCTTC CATGSLYNEQFF